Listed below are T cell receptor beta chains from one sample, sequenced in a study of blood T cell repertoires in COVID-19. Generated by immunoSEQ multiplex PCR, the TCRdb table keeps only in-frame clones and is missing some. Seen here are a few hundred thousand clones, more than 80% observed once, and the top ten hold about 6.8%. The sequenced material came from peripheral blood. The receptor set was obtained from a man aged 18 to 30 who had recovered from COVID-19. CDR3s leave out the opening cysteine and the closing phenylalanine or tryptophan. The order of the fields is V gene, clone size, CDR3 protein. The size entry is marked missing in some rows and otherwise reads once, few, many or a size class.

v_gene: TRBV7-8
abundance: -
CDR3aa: ASSPKLAGGPDTQY

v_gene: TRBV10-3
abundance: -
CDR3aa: AISAYPGLAGGLMDTGELF

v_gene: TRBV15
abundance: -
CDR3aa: ATSRDQKGANYGYT

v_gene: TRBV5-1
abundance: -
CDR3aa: ASSLGGQFYGYT

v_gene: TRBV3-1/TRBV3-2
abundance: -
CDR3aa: ASSQNRQGETQY

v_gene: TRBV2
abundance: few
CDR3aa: ASSWTGHSNQPQH

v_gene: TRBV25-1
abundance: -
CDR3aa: ASSWGGALYT

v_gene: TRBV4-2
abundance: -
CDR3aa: ASSTRDEGLINGYT

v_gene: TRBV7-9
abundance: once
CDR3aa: ASNAPGRDRHEQF

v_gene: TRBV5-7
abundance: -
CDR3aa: ASSLSERGLYEQY

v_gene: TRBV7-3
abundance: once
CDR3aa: ASSLTSGDGYT

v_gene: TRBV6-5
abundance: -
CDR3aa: ASTPRTGRPTLH

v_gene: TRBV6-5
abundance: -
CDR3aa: ASRDRGPYEQY

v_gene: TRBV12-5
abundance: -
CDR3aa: ASGLTGYEQY

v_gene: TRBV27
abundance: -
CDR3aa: ASSLARGRTEAF

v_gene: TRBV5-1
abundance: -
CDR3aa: ASSLGYSRGDLDTQY

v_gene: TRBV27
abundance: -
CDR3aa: ASSPSAGWHPSSYNSPLH

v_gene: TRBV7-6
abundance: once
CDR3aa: ASSDLTGDTEAF

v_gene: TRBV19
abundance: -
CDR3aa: ASSLGQGDGYT

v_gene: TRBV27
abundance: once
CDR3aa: ASSSGGYTEAF

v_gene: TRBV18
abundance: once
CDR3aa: ASSPPGQWRAGELF

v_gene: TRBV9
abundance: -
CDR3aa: ASSVGAGADEQY

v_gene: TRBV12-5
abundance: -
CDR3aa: ASGLKLDYGYT

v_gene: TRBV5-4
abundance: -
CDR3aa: ASSLADNEQF

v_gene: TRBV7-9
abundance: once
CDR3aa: ASSYWSFGYT

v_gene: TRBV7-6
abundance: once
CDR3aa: ASSLEVGANYGYT

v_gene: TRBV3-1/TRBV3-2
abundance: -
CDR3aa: ASSQDLATAPTNTGELF

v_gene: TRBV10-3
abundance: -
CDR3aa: AIGTQNQPQH

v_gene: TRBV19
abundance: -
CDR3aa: ATTSGSSSYNEQF

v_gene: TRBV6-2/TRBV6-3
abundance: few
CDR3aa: ASSYSRQGRDQPQH

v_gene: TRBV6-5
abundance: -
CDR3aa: ASSTGKRQPQH

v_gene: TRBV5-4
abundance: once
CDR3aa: ASSTGTTYEQY

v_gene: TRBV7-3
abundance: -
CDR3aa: ASSPNTRGAGDTQY

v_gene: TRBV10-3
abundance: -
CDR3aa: AISEFRTGENQPQH

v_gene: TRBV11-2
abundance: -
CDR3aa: ASSLAHSYEQY

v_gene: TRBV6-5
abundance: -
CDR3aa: ASSYAGWADTIY

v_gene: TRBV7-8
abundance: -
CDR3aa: ASSFPGQGLYGYT